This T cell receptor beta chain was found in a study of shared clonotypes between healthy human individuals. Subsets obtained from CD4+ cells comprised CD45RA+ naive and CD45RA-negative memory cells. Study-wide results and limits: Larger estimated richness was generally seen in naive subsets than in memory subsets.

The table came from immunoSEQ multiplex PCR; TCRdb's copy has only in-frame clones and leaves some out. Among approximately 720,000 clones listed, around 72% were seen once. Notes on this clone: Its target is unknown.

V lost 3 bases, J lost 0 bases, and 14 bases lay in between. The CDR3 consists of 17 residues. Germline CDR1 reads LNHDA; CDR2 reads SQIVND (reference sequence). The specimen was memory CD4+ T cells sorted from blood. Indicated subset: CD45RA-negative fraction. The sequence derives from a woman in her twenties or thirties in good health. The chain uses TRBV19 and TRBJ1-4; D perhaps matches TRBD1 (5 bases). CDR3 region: CASSIGRGGATNEKLFF. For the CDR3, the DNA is TGTGCCAGTAGTATTGGTAGGGGAGGAGCAACTAATGAAAAACTGTTTTTT.